A single sample gave rise to the 23 T cell receptor beta chains below, sequenced in a study of CD8 T cells in Susac syndrome (dated by TCRdb to 2018 to 2020). Preparation of the library involved the immunoSEQ multiplex PCR assay. RNA was extracted with the RNeasy kit and 0.5 to 1 ug was reverse transcribed using random hexamers. TCRdb trimmed public reads at Q25 via fastp, called clones via MiXCR and kept in-frame beta chains. Records with the same CDR3 protein are collapsed into one entry carrying the most frequent genes and DNA. The sample has roughly 250,000 distinct CDR3 sequences on record, approximately 95% of them singletons. Of the sample, 0.095% to 0.12% is held by the ten largest clones. The sample consisted of CD4+ T cells from PBMCs. The source of these receptors is a human donor with Susac syndrome.

The chain's CDR3 is CASSNRLAAYNEQFF. The CDR3 nucleotides read TGTGCCAGTAGTAATCGACTAGCGGCCTACAATGAGCAGTTCTTC. The chain is built from TRBV19 and TRBJ2-1, with 9 bases identical to TRBD2. Germline V gene data show CDR1 as LNHDA and CDR2 as SQIVND (reference sequence). V lost 4 bases and J lost 2; bases outside the gene matches: 3. This CDR3 spans 15 amino acids. Looking up the rest from reference TRBV19 and TRBJ2-1 gives the full variable domain: DGGITQSPKYLFRKEGQNVTLSCEQNLNHDAMYWYRQDPGQGLRLIYYSQIVNDFQKGDIAEGYSVSREKKESFPLTVTSAQKNPTAFYLCASSNRLAAYNEQFFGPGTRLTVL.

The V gene is TRBV5-4, the J gene TRBJ2-1, with a weak D call TRBD2 (6 bases). The V gene's germline CDR1 is SGHNT and CDR2 YYREEE (reference sequence). The CDR3 is made up of 14 amino acids. Trimming pared 7 bases from V and 5 bases from J, leaving 16 bases between. The CDR3 nucleotides read TGTGCCAGCGTTAGCGGAGGCGGGAACAATGAGCAGTTCTTC. This sequence encodes CASVSGGGNNEQFF.

The chain recombines TRBV20-1 with TRBJ1-2, with a possible D match to TRBD1 (5 bases). Per germline, CDR1 DFQATT and CDR2 SNEGSKA (reference sequence). Trimming took 4 bases from V and 8 from J, leaving 17 bases between them. The CDR3 has 13 residues. CDR3 in DNA: TGCAGTGCTACCCGGGGGATCACTTACGGCTACACCTTC. Protein: CSATRGITYGYTF.

The chain couples TRBV12-3 or TRBV12-4 to TRBJ2-3, with TRBD1 matching 8 bases. With 8 bases clipped from V and 5 bases from J, the junction kept 6 bases outside the gene matches. This CDR3 is 13 amino acids long. The CDR3 DNA reads as TGTGCCAGCGGCAAAGACAGGGGAGATACGCAGTATTTT. This encodes CASGKDRGDTQYF.

This rearrangement joins TRBV20-1 to TRBJ2-1; 7 bases match TRBD2. The J segment lost 2 bases and the V segment lost 7 bases, leaving 11 bases of the junction unmatched. The CDR3 extends over 15 amino acids. Per germline, CDR1 DFQATT and CDR2 SNEGSKA (reference sequence). The CDR3: CSVGGRARTYNEQFF. The CDR3 DNA reads TGCAGTGTGGGAGGGCGAGCGAGGACCTACAATGAGCAGTTCTTC.

The chain links TRBV29-1 to TRBJ2-1, with D possibly being TRBD2 (5 bases). Germline CDR1 is SQVTM and CDR2 is ANQGSEA. This CDR3 is 11 amino acids long. V was shortened by 2 bases and J by 12 bases, with 11 bases between the two germline ends. The CDR3, as DNA: TGCAGCGTTGAACGGGGAATTGGGCAGTTCTTC. Encoded protein: CSVERGIGQFF.

This chain links TRBV9 with TRBJ2-5; perhaps TRBD1 as D (5 bases). The CDR3 loop spans 17 amino acids. The germline V gene has CDR1 SGDLS and CDR2 YYNGEE. V shed 4 bases and J shed 3 bases, with 22 bases lying between them. CDR3 loop: CASSISGSPILEETQYF. The CDR3 coding sequence is TGTGCCAGCAGCATCTCAGGGTCCCCAATACTCGAAGAGACCCAGTACTTC.

V and J are TRBV12-3 or TRBV12-4 and TRBJ2-7; 7 nucleotides match TRBD1. The CDR3 loop spans 15 amino acids. Germline trimming cut 5 bases from V and 2 bases from J; bases unmatched to any gene: 9. For the CDR3, the DNA is TGTGCCAGCAGTCCCGGGACAGCAAAGACCTACGAGCAGTACTTC. Its translation: CASSPGTAKTYEQYF.

The rearrangement joins TRBV29-1 to TRBJ2-7; the D is unclear. Germline CDR1 is SQVTM and CDR2 is ANQGSEA. The CDR3 extends over 11 amino acids. V was clipped by 1 base and J by 5 bases, with 6 bases between them. CDR3 in amino acids: CSVEVRHEQYF. The CDR3 DNA is TGCAGCGTTGAAGTTCGGCACGAGCAGTACTTC.

The chain recombines TRBV20-1 with TRBJ1-2; unclear D gene. V shed 4 bases and J shed 0 bases, with 9 bases lying between them. There are 13 residues in the CDR3. The germline V gene encodes CDR1 DFQATT and CDR2 SNEGSKA (reference sequence). In nucleotides, the CDR3 is TGCAGTGCTACGGCGGTAGCTAACTATGGCTACACCTTC. It is translated as CSATAVANYGYTF.

The count of this clonotype is one. This rearrangement joins TRBV15 to TRBJ2-7; weak D call: TRBD2 (7 bases). Trimming took off 0 bases at V and 6 bases at J, with 12 bases between the two ends. The length of the CDR3 is 14 residues. From germline, CDR1 is LNHNV and CDR2 YYDKDF (reference sequence). DNA for the CDR3: TGTGCCACCAGCAGAGACAGGGGCGGGGGCGAGCAGTACTTC. It encodes CATSRDRGGGEQYF.

The gene calls are TRBV4-1 and TRBJ1-5, with TRBD1 matching over 7 bases. Germline trimming cut 4 bases from V and 5 bases from J; bases unmatched to any gene: 8. This CDR3 has 15 residues. CDR1 and CDR2 from the germline V gene are MGHRA and YSYEKL. In DNA form, the CDR3 reads TGCGCCAGCAGCCGCCGGAGGGACAGAGATCAGCCCCAGCATTTT. Its protein is CASSRRRDRDQPQHF.

The rearrangement joins TRBV7-9 to TRBJ2-3; TRBD2 aligns across 8 bases. The germline V gene has CDR1 SEHNR and CDR2 FQNEAQ (reference sequence). The V gene end was trimmed by 1 base and the J gene end by 0 bases; junction bases not matched to a gene: 9. The CDR3 consists of 18 residues. The CDR3 coding sequence is TGTGCCAGCAGCTTAGGGGAGGGCGGGAGGAGAAGCACAGATACGCAGTATTTT. It encodes CASSLGEGGRRSTDTQYF. Drawing the rest from reference TRBV7-9 and TRBJ2-3, the complete variable domain is DTGVSQNPRHKITKRGQNVTFRCDPISEHNRLYWYRQTLGQGPEFLTYFQNEAQLEKSRLLSDRFSAERPKGSFSTLEIQRTEQGDSAMYLCASSLGEGGRRSTDTQYFGPGTRLTVL.

The genes are TRBV29-1 and TRBJ2-4; D unresolved. CDR3 length equals 13 residues. In germline, CDR1 is SQVTM, CDR2 ANQGSEA. Trimming cost V 0 bases and J 0 bases, with 3 bases left between them. The CDR3 reads CSVEDLAKNIQYF. CDR3 DNA: TGCAGCGTTGAAGATCTAGCCAAAAACATTCAGTACTTC.

The rearrangement links TRBV9 to TRBJ2-3; 11 nucleotides match TRBD2. The CDR3 is made up of 15 amino acids. V lost 4 bases to trimming and J lost 3 bases; unmatched junction nucleotides: 4. CDR1 is SGDLS, CDR2 YYNGEE, per germline. CDR3 in DNA: TGTGCCAGCAGCTCCAGACTAGCGGGAACAGATACGCAGTATTTT. As protein: CASSSRLAGTDTQYF.

This rearrangement joins TRBV7-9 to TRBJ2-7, with D hard to call. This CDR3 comprises 14 residues. CDR1 is SEHNR, CDR2 FQNEAQ, per germline (reference sequence). V was cut by 5 bases and J by 0 bases, with 11 bases left in between. The CDR3 region is CASSPWATSYEQYF. In DNA form, the CDR3 reads TGTGCCAGCAGCCCTTGGGCCACCTCCTACGAGCAGTACTTC.

V and J are TRBV19 and TRBJ2-5; no reliable D call. Trimming took 3 bases from V and 5 from J, leaving 10 bases between them. The V gene's germline CDR1 is LNHDA and CDR2 SQIVND (reference sequence). The CDR3 covers 13 residues. CDR3 coding DNA: TGTGCCAGTAGTATTCCAGGCGTGGAGACCCAGTACTTC. This translates into CASSIPGVETQYF.

The genes are TRBV7-3 and TRBJ2-1; 8 nucleotides align to TRBD2. V gave up 4 bases and J gave up 10 bases; unmatched junction bases: 15. The CDR3 covers 16 residues. Germline CDR1 is SGHTA and CDR2 is FQGTGA. The chain's CDR3 is CASSSTGGVTPKEQFF. CDR3 nucleotide sequence: TGTGCCAGCAGCTCAACGGGGGGGGTGACCCCCAAGGAGCAGTTCTTC.

This clonotype has more than one count but fewer than ten. This chain uses TRBV5-6 with TRBJ1-1, with D tentatively TRBD1 (5 bases). The CDR3 is made up of 15 amino acids. V was shortened by 0 bases and J by 0 bases, with 9 bases between the two germline ends. Germline-derived CDR1 and CDR2 are SGHDT and YYEEEE. CDR3 coding DNA: TGTGCCAGCAGCTTGGCAGGGACGGTGAACACTGAAGCTTTCTTT. Translating gives CASSLAGTVNTEAFF.

The chain is built from TRBV20-1 and TRBJ1-1; D may be TRBD1 (5 bases). Trimming removed 3 bases from V and 0 bases from J, with 8 bases in between. Germline V gene data show CDR1 as DFQATT and CDR2 as SNEGSKA (reference sequence). The CDR3 has 13 residues. CDR3 region: CSARNRMNTEAFF. DNA of the CDR3: TGCAGTGCTAGGAACAGGATGAACACTGAAGCTTTCTTT.

J is TRBJ2-2 and V is TRBV5-1; D may be TRBD2 (7 bases). With 0 bases removed from V and 7 bases from J, the gap between germline ends came to 10 bases. The CDR3 spans 14 residues. From germline, CDR1 is SGHRS and CDR2 YFSETQ. DNA of the CDR3: TGCGCCAGCAGCTTGGACAGGGAGGGCGGGGAGCTGTTTTTT. Translating it yields CASSLDREGGELFF.

The chain uses TRBV27 and TRBJ1-2; D unclear. Trimming shortened V by 6 bases and J by 8 bases, and 13 bases separated the two germline ends. Germline assignment: CDR1 MNHEY and CDR2 SMNVEV (reference sequence). The CDR3 is made up of 12 amino acids. This CDR3 reads CASREIIGGYTF. The CDR3 DNA reads as TGTGCCAGCAGGGAAATCATCGGAGGCTACACCTTC.

This clonotype appeared a few times. V usage is TRBV5-1 and J usage is TRBJ2-7, with D uncertain. Germline loops: CDR1 SGHRS, CDR2 YFSETQ. The ends were cut back, 0 bases at V and 3 bases at J, with 7 bases in the middle. The length of the CDR3 is 13 residues. CDR3 DNA: TGCGCCAGCAGCTTGGGTAGAAACTACGAGCAGTACTTC. It encodes CASSLGRNYEQYF.